The present T cell receptor beta chain was sequenced within a study of prognosis after radiotherapy for stage I lung cancer. The authors amplified TCR beta CDR3 from genomic DNA using two-round multiplex PCR. With primers specific to each TRBV and TRBJ gene, the first-round PCR was performed. MiXCR, run by TCRdb on the multiplex PCR reads, gives a single entry per CDR3 protein. This table has 25,000 to 35,000 distinct CDR3 sequences, about half appearing once. Germline V gives CDR1 DFQATT, CDR2 SNEGSKA (reference sequence). This CDR3 has 15 amino acids. Trimming removed 0 bases from V and 8 bases from J, with 19 bases in between.

The receptor comes from a donor of 50 years or more with non-small cell lung cancer. V and J are TRBV20-1 and TRBJ1-2; weak D call: TRBD1 (5 bases). Material: PBMCs, obtained before or after stereotactic body radiation therapy (not recorded which). CDR3 protein: CSARDPLGGARGYTF. In DNA form, the CDR3 reads TGCAGTGCTAGAGATCCTCTTGGGGGTGCCCGGGGCTACACCTTC.